A single sample gave rise to the 8 T cell receptor beta chains below, sequenced in a study of T cell responses to AZD1222 COVID-19 vaccine. Sequencing was performed with immunoSEQ multiplex PCR; in TCRdb, only in-frame clones are kept and a portion is missing. This sample has 65,000 to 85,000 clones; around four fifths occur once, and the top ten carry 20% to 25%. Sequenced here: peripheral blood, sampled on day 0 of AZD1222 vaccination. The source is an adult in good health.

The rearrangement links TRBV5-1 to TRBJ1-1; unclear D gene. The germline CDR1 and CDR2 sequences are SGHRS and YFSETQ. The CDR3 is made up of 15 amino acids. The V end lost 0 bases, the J end lost 1 base, and 10 bases lay between the germline ends. The CDR3 coding sequence is TGCGCCAGCAGCTTGGCCGGCTCTCCGAACACTGAAGCTTTCTTT. Its translation: CASSLAGSPNTEAFF. The whole variable domain, filled in from reference TRBV5-1 and TRBJ1-1, reads KAGVTQTPRYLIKTRGQQVTLSCSPISGHRSVSWYQQTPGQGLQFLFEYFSETQRNKGNFPGRFSGRQFSNSRSEMNVSTLELGDSALYLCASSLAGSPNTEAFFGQGTRLTVV.

This chain joins TRBV28 and TRBJ2-7; 14 nucleotides match TRBD2. The CDR3 sequence is 17 residues long. Germline loops: CDR1 MDHEN, CDR2 SYDVKM. Trimming cost V 11 bases and J 3 bases; bases outside gene matches: 15. CDR3 residues: CASQSGLAGDELYEQYF. The CDR3 nucleotides are TGTGCCTCTCAATCGGGACTAGCGGGAGACGAACTCTACGAGCAGTACTTC.

V is TRBV6-2 or TRBV6-3 and J is TRBJ1-1; weak D call: TRBD1 (6 bases). Germline CDR1 and CDR2: MNHEY and SVGEGT. The CDR3 contains 14 residues. Trimming stripped 6 bases from V and 0 bases from J, with 11 bases between. For the CDR3, the DNA is TGTGCCAGCAGCCGACAGGAGATGAACACTGAAGCTTTCTTT. This codes for CASSRQEMNTEAFF.

The V gene is TRBV4-2, the J gene TRBJ1-4; weak D call: TRBD1 (5 bases). V gave up 2 bases and J gave up 5 bases, with 12 bases separating them. The CDR3 has 15 amino acids. Germline CDR1 and CDR2: LGHNA and YNFKEQ. CDR3 nucleotides: TGTGCCAGCAGCCAAAGTGGCGGGGGAAATGAAAAACTGTTTTTT. This codes for CASSQSGGGNEKLFF.

The V call is TRBV6-6, the J call TRBJ1-5, with 10 bases that match TRBD1. J lost 7 bases, V lost 5 bases, and 11 bases had no gene match. Germline CDR1 MNHNY, CDR2 SVGAGI (reference sequence). The CDR3 covers 16 residues. The CDR3 DNA is TGTGCCAGCAGTACAATAAGAGGACAGGGGGACCAGCCCCAGCATTTT. Its protein is CASSTIRGQGDQPQHF.

The count of this clone is one. This sequence joins TRBV4-3 and TRBJ2-5; possible D gene TRBD1, 5 bases. Between the trimmed V and J ends, which lost 1 base and 2 bases, there was a span of 5 bases. The CDR3 loop spans 13 amino acids. Germline assignment: CDR1 LGHNA and CDR2 YSLEER. CDR3 protein: CASSQGQQETQYF. DNA for the CDR3: TGCGCCAGCAGCCAAGGACAGCAAGAGACCCAGTACTTC.

The chain uses TRBV18 and TRBJ1-2; D unclear. Per the germline V gene, CDR1 is KGHSH and CDR2 is LQKENI. The CDR3 totals 15 residues. V lost 2 bases, J lost 4 bases, and 14 bases lay in between. CDR3 DNA sequence: TGTGCCAGCTCACCAGGCCGTGACCGCTTCTATGGCTACACCTTC. Translated, it gives CASSPGRDRFYGYTF.

This clone has a single count. The gene calls are TRBV27 and TRBJ2-2; 14 nucleotides line up with TRBD2. From germline, CDR1 is MNHEY and CDR2 SMNVEV (reference sequence). The CDR3 runs to 17 residues. V trimming: 6 bases; J trimming: 5 bases; junction bases outside the gene matches: 8. As DNA, the CDR3 is TGTGCCAGCAGAACCGGGACTAGCGGGAGAAGAACCGGGGAGCTGTTTTTT. It encodes CASRTGTSGRRTGELFF.